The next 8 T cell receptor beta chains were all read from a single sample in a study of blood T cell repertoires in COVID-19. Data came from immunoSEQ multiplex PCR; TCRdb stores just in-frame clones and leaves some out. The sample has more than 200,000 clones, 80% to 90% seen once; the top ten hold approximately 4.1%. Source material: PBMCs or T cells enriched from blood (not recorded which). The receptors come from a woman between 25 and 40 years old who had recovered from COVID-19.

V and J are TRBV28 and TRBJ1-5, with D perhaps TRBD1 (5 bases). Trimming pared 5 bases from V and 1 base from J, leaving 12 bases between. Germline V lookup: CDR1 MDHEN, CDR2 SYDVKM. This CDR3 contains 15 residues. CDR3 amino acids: CASSRDFLSNQPQHF. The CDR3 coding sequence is TGTGCCAGCAGTCGGGACTTTCTCAGCAATCAGCCCCAGCATTTT.

The CDR3 DNA is TGTGCCAGTAGTATCTCCCACAGGGAAGCGGAGACCCAGTACTTC. Translating gives CASSISHREAETQYF. The chain combines TRBV19 with TRBJ2-5; D possibly corresponds to TRBD1 (6 bases). Trimming stripped 3 bases from V and 5 bases from J, with 16 bases between. This CDR3 has 15 residues. Germline CDR1 and CDR2: LNHDA and SQIVND (reference sequence).

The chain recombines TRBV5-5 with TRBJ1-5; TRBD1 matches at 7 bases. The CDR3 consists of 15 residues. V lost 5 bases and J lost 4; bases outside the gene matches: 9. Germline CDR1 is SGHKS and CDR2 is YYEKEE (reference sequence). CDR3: CASSYRDRKNQPQHF. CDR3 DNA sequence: TGTGCCAGCAGTTATCGGGACAGAAAGAATCAGCCCCAGCATTTT.

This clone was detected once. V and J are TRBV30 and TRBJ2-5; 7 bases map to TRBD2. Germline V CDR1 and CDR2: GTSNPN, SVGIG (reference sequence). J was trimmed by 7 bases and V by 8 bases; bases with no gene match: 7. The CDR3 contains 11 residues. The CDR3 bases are TGTGCCCAGGCGGGGGTAGGGACCCAGTACTTC. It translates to CAQAGVGTQYF.

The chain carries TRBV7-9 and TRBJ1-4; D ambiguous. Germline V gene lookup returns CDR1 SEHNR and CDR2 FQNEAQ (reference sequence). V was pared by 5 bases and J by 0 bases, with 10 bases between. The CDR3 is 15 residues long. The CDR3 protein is CASSVLSATNEKLFF. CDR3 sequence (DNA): TGTGCCAGCAGCGTACTAAGTGCAACTAATGAAAAACTGTTTTTT.

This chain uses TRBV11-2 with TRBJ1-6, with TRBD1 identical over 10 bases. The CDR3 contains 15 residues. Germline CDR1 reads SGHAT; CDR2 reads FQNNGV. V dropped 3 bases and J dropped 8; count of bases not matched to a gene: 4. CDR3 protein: CASSFPGQGDSPLHF. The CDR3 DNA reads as TGTGCCAGCAGCTTCCCAGGACAGGGGGATTCACCCCTCCACTTT. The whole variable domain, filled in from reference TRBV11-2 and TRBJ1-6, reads EAGVAQSPRYKIIEKRQSVAFWCNPISGHATLYWYQQILGQGPKLLIQFQNNGVVDDSQLPKDRFSAERLKGVDSTLKIQPAKLEDSAVYLCASSFPGQGDSPLHFGNGTRLTVT.

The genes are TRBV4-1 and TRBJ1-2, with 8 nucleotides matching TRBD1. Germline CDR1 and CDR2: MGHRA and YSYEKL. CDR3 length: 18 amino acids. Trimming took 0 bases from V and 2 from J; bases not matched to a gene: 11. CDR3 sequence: CASSQDRSLGDRNYGYTF. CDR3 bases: TGCGCCAGCAGCCAAGATAGGTCGTTGGGGGACAGGAACTATGGCTACACCTTC.

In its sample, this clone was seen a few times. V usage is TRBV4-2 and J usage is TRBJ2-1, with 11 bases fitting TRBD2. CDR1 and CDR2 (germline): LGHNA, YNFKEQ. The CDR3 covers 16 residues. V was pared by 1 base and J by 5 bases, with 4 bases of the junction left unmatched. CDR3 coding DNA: TGTGCCAGCAGCCAAGTAGGGACTAGCGGAAACAATGAGCAGTTCTTC. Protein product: CASSQVGTSGNNEQFF.